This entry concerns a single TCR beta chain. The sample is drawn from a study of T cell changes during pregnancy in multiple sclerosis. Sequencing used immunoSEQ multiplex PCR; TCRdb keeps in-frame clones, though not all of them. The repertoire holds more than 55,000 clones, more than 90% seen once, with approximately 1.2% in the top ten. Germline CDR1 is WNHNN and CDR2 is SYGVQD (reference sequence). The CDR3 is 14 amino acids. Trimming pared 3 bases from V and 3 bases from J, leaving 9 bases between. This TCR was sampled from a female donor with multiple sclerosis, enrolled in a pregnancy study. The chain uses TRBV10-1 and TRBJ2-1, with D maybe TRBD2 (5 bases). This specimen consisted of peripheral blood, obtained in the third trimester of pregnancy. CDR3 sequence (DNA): TGCGCCAGCAGTGATAGAGCGGACTACAATGAGCAGTTCTTC. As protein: CASSDRADYNEQFF.